A selection of T cell receptor beta chains follows, all from one sample in a study of CD8+ T cells in alopecia areata. The assay was immunoSEQ multiplex PCR, and TCRdb's table has in-frame clones only and misses some. The table has about 270,000 clones, about 62% seen once. The input for sequencing was CD4+ T cells sorted from blood, taken between weeks 51 and 54, from a patient treated with tofacitinib. These receptors were collected from a human donor with alopecia areata. The CDR3 runs from the conserved cysteine through the conserved F or W. The D gene is left open where the match is weak. Where a row states a size, it is once, few, many or the class of an expanded clone; other rows omit it.

V gene: TRBV10-3; J gene: TRBJ2-2; clone size: few; D gene: TRBD2; CDR3 protein: CASSGTSKTGELFF; CDR3 DNA: TGTGCCTCCTCCGGGACTAGCAAAACCGGGGAGCTGTTTTTT
V gene: TRBV7-2; J gene: TRBJ1-5; clone size: -; D gene: -; CDR3 protein: CASSLEGQPQHF; CDR3 DNA: TGTGCCAGCAGCTTAGAGGGTCAGCCCCAGCATTTT
V gene: TRBV6-1; J gene: TRBJ2-2; clone size: once; D gene: TRBD2; CDR3 protein: CASSDGAGGLSGELFF; CDR3 DNA: TGTGCCAGCAGTGATGGTGCGGGGGGCCTTTCTGGGGAGCTGTTTTTT
V gene: TRBV30; J gene: TRBJ1-1; clone size: -; D gene: -; CDR3 protein: CAWSVYGLMNTEAFF; CDR3 DNA: TGTGCCTGGAGTGTATACGGGCTTATGAACACTGAAGCTTTCTTT
V gene: TRBV6-6; J gene: TRBJ1-6; clone size: -; D gene: TRBD1; CDR3 protein: CASSYIPTGTPSPLHF; CDR3 DNA: TGTGCCAGCAGTTATATCCCGACAGGGACTCCCTCACCCCTCCACTTT
V gene: TRBV4-3; J gene: TRBJ1-3; clone size: few; D gene: -; CDR3 protein: CASSQSSGNTIYF; CDR3 DNA: TGCGCCAGCAGCCAGTCATCTGGAAACACCATATATTTT
V gene: TRBV13; J gene: TRBJ1-2; clone size: few; D gene: -; CDR3 protein: CASSQTGTGYTF; CDR3 DNA: TGTGCCAGCAGCCAAACAGGGACCGGCTACACCTTC
V gene: TRBV4-3; J gene: TRBJ1-2; clone size: -; D gene: -; CDR3 protein: CASSQDSRVYFYGYTF; CDR3 DNA: TGCGCCAGCAGCCAAGATTCCAGGGTGTATTTCTATGGCTACACCTTC
V gene: TRBV30; J gene: TRBJ2-3; clone size: -; D gene: -; CDR3 protein: CAWSFPPGRYVQYF; CDR3 DNA: TGTGCCTGGAGTTTCCCGCCGGGTCGATACGTTCAGTATTTT
V gene: TRBV5-6; J gene: TRBJ2-5; clone size: -; D gene: -; CDR3 protein: CASSLIETQYF; CDR3 DNA: TGTGCCAGCAGCCTGATAGAGACCCAGTACTTC
V gene: TRBV27; J gene: TRBJ2-7; clone size: -; D gene: -; CDR3 protein: CASRDGGGSYEQYF; CDR3 DNA: TGTGCCAGCAGAGACGGCGGCGGCTCCTACGAGCAGTACTTC
V gene: TRBV10-3; J gene: TRBJ2-3; clone size: -; D gene: TRBD2; CDR3 protein: CAISSGTMVDTQYF; CDR3 DNA: TGTGCCATCAGCTCCGGGACTATGGTTGATACGCAGTATTTT
V gene: TRBV27; J gene: TRBJ1-2; clone size: -; D gene: -; CDR3 protein: CASSFRALDAGYTF; CDR3 DNA: TGTGCCAGCAGTTTTCGCGCTCTCGACGCCGGCTACACCTTC
V gene: TRBV5-1; J gene: TRBJ2-2; clone size: -; D gene: -; CDR3 protein: CASSFSTQNTGELFF; CDR3 DNA: TGCGCCAGCAGCTTCTCGACTCAAAACACCGGGGAGCTGTTTTTT
V gene: TRBV14; J gene: TRBJ2-5; clone size: -; D gene: -; CDR3 protein: CASSQDKAGLRRETQYF; CDR3 DNA: TGTGCCAGCAGCCAAGACAAGGCAGGGCTACGACGAGAGACCCAGTACTTC
V gene: TRBV11-2; J gene: TRBJ1-1; clone size: -; D gene: TRBD1; CDR3 protein: CASSPLDRVTEAFF; CDR3 DNA: TGTGCCAGCAGCCCATTGGACAGGGTCACTGAAGCTTTCTTT
V gene: TRBV10-3; J gene: TRBJ1-1; clone size: -; D gene: -; CDR3 protein: CAISGKEGNTEAFF; CDR3 DNA: TGTGCCATCAGTGGAAAGGAGGGGAACACTGAAGCTTTCTTT
V gene: TRBV7-2; J gene: TRBJ2-7; clone size: -; D gene: -; CDR3 protein: CASSLRQPAYEQYF; CDR3 DNA: TGTGCCAGCAGCTTAAGGCAGCCTGCCTACGAGCAGTACTTC
V gene: TRBV7-8; J gene: TRBJ1-5; clone size: few; D gene: -; CDR3 protein: CASSPPWGSQPQHF; CDR3 DNA: TGTGCCAGCAGCCCCCCTTGGGGGAGTCAGCCCCAGCATTTT
V gene: TRBV11-2; J gene: TRBJ2-1; clone size: -; D gene: TRBD2; CDR3 protein: CASSYRGDSYNEQFF; CDR3 DNA: TGTGCCAGCAGCTACCGGGGGGACTCCTACAATGAGCAGTTCTTC
V gene: TRBV6-1; J gene: TRBJ1-2; clone size: -; D gene: -; CDR3 protein: CASGNYGYTF; CDR3 DNA: TGTGCCAGCGGTAACTATGGCTACACCTTC
V gene: TRBV9; J gene: TRBJ2-3; clone size: few; D gene: TRBD2; CDR3 protein: CASSVFSGGASDTQYF; CDR3 DNA: TGTGCCAGCAGCGTTTTTAGCGGGGGGGCCTCGGATACGCAGTATTTT
V gene: TRBV27; J gene: TRBJ1-6; clone size: few; D gene: TRBD1; CDR3 protein: CASRSGQVTSPLHF; CDR3 DNA: TGTGCCAGCAGGTCGGGACAGGTGACTTCACCCCTCCACTTT
V gene: TRBV6-5; J gene: TRBJ2-7; clone size: -; D gene: -; CDR3 protein: CASSSITLPGEQYF; CDR3 DNA: TGTGCCAGCAGCTCCATTACCCTGCCCGGGGAGCAGTACTTC
V gene: TRBV7-2; J gene: TRBJ2-3; clone size: few; D gene: -; CDR3 protein: CASSLGLTDTQYF; CDR3 DNA: TGTGCCAGCAGCTTAGGTCTCACAGATACGCAGTATTTT
V gene: TRBV25-1; J gene: TRBJ2-3; clone size: -; D gene: -; CDR3 protein: CASSDLGDTQYF; CDR3 DNA: TGTGCCAGCAGTGATCTTGGAGATACGCAGTATTTT
V gene: TRBV7-3; J gene: TRBJ2-5; clone size: -; D gene: -; CDR3 protein: CASSFMGTEQETQYF; CDR3 DNA: TGTGCCAGCAGCTTCATGGGGACGGAACAAGAGACCCAGTACTTC
V gene: TRBV27; J gene: TRBJ2-1; clone size: few; D gene: -; CDR3 protein: CASSFVPTGYNEQFF; CDR3 DNA: TGTGCCAGCAGTTTTGTCCCGACAGGTTACAATGAGCAGTTCTTC
V gene: TRBV30; J gene: TRBJ2-3; clone size: few; D gene: TRBD2; CDR3 protein: CAWSVHSGGAVDTQYF; CDR3 DNA: TGTGCCTGGAGTGTACATAGCGGGGGGGCCGTAGATACGCAGTATTTT
V gene: TRBV5-1; J gene: TRBJ2-7; clone size: few; D gene: -; CDR3 protein: CASSLNTYEQYF; CDR3 DNA: TGCGCCAGCAGCTTGAACACCTACGAGCAGTACTTC
V gene: TRBV23-1; J gene: TRBJ1-6; clone size: -; D gene: TRBD1; CDR3 protein: CASSQSPDRPRSSPLHF; CDR3 DNA: TGCGCCAGCAGTCAATCCCCGGACAGGCCGCGAAGTTCACCCCTCCACTTT
V gene: TRBV29-1; J gene: TRBJ2-7; clone size: once; D gene: -; CDR3 protein: CSVEEGRGPHRYF; CDR3 DNA: TGCAGCGTTGAAGAGGGTAGAGGTCCCCACCGGTACTTC
V gene: TRBV6-5; J gene: TRBJ1-2; clone size: once; D gene: -; CDR3 protein: CASRPTGSYGYTF; CDR3 DNA: TGTGCCAGCAGACCTACAGGGAGCTATGGCTACACCTTC
V gene: TRBV7-6; J gene: TRBJ1-1; clone size: -; D gene: TRBD1; CDR3 protein: CASSFSGTGGWTEAFF; CDR3 DNA: TGTGCCAGCAGCTTTTCCGGGACAGGGGGTTGGACTGAAGCTTTCTTT
V gene: TRBV18; J gene: TRBJ2-1; clone size: -; D gene: -; CDR3 protein: CASSPSSNRIYEQFF; CDR3 DNA: TGTGCCAGCTCACCATCGTCTAATCGAATTTATGAGCAGTTCTTC
V gene: TRBV30; J gene: TRBJ1-5; clone size: -; D gene: -; CDR3 protein: CAWRPPGSQPQHF; CDR3 DNA: TGTGCCTGGAGACCCCCAGGGAGTCAGCCCCAGCATTTT
V gene: TRBV23-1; J gene: TRBJ2-7; clone size: -; D gene: TRBD2; CDR3 protein: CASITREGSLLYEQYF; CDR3 DNA: TGCGCCAGCATCACCCGGGAGGGATCCCTTTTGTACGAGCAGTACTTC
V gene: TRBV30; J gene: TRBJ2-3; clone size: -; D gene: -; CDR3 protein: CARRTEADTQYF; CDR3 DNA: TGTGCCCGTCGGACCGAGGCAGATACGCAGTATTTT
V gene: TRBV29-1; J gene: TRBJ2-5; clone size: -; D gene: TRBD2; CDR3 protein: CSDTGTSRETQYF; CDR3 DNA: TGCAGCGACACCGGGACTAGCAGAGAGACCCAGTACTTC
V gene: TRBV18; J gene: TRBJ2-2; clone size: few; D gene: TRBD1; CDR3 protein: CASSLRGTGANTGELFF; CDR3 DNA: TGTGCCAGCTCACTACGCGGGACAGGGGCGAACACCGGGGAGCTGTTTTTT
V gene: TRBV7-7; J gene: TRBJ2-3; clone size: -; D gene: TRBD1; CDR3 protein: CATSRDRATDTQYF; CDR3 DNA: TGTGCGACGTCAAGGGACAGGGCCACAGATACGCAGTATTTT